A selection of T cell receptor beta chains follows, all from one sample in a study of OX40 agonist ivuxolimab in advanced cancers. Clones were sequenced by immunoSEQ multiplex PCR, and TCRdb holds only the in-frame ones, with some missing. The data hold under 35,000 clones, with around 87% observed a single time. Specimen: CD4+ or CD8+ T cells sorted from blood, collected in a trial of the OX40 agonist ivuxolimab. Receptors were obtained from an adult with an advanced solid tumor such as melanoma, head and neck, liver or kidney cancer. CDR3s leave out the opening cysteine and the closing phenylalanine or tryptophan. The D gene is left open where the match is weak. The size field is filled for only some rows; it gives once, few, many or a size class.

clone size | CDR3 length | V gene | D gene | CDR3 protein
. | 14 | TRBV4-1 | . | ASSQVDLISYNEQF
. | 12 | TRBV28 | . | ASRGPGRGYEQY
. | 12 | TRBV11-3 | . | ASSLIQGSGELF
. | 11 | TRBV4-1 | . | ASSPAGGYTIY
few | 13 | TRBV27 | . | ASSLFSTPPYEQY
. | 11 | TRBV2 | TRBD2 | ASSRTSGSEQF
. | 14 | TRBV5-1 | TRBD2 | ASSLRLAVEADTQY
. | 13 | TRBV7-7 | TRBD2 | ASSQDGRAGNEQF
. | 9 | TRBV20-1 | . | SVRGDRGYT
. | 10 | TRBV5-1 | . | ASSANYNEQF
few | 7 | TRBV2 | . | ASSGPYT
. | 16 | TRBV10-1 | . | ASSDLQGSGLGYNEQF
. | 12 | TRBV19 | . | ASTVIVGTGELF
. | 14 | TRBV7-6 | TRBD2 | ASSPWTSPISDTQY
few | 12 | TRBV14 | . | ASSRPLPGTEAF
. | 14 | TRBV7-9 | . | ASSLGRSSSYNEQF
. | 10 | TRBV13 | . | ASSSRNSPLH
. | 14 | TRBV19 | . | ASSIPLGPANYGYT
. | 13 | TRBV19 | TRBD2 | ASSLRTSTSYEQY
. | 11 | TRBV7-6 | . | ASSQRADTEAF
. | 12 | TRBV27 | TRBD2 | ATRSGRAYNEQF
once | 11 | TRBV29-1 | . | SAMSQADYEQY
. | 18 | TRBV5-1 | TRBD2 | ASSLSSGVGAGLAKNIQY
. | 12 | TRBV18 | . | ASSSGRSNEKLF
. | 17 | TRBV5-1 | TRBD2 | ASSSGLYGTSGRGNEQF
. | 12 | TRBV15 | . | ATKLDANSYEQY
. | 15 | TRBV18 | . | ASSPVSPGTSGNTIY
. | 12 | TRBV29-1 | TRBD2 | SLGASGSGDTQY
once | 11 | TRBV29-1 | . | SVVRTGGTEAF
. | 14 | TRBV28 | . | ASSAGRGFSSYEQY
. | 13 | TRBV19 | . | ASSPGALPDQPQH
. | 10 | TRBV28 | . | ASSFADSRGT
. | 12 | TRBV21-1 | . | ASFLSGRGHEQY
. | 15 | TRBV15 | TRBD2 | ATSRTVSGRGTDTQY
. | 11 | TRBV18 | TRBD2 | ASSPDSGNEQF
. | 14 | TRBV5-1 | . | ASSLVRDGFTGELF
. | 12 | TRBV7-9 | . | ASSLAFSGNTIY
. | 12 | TRBV5-1 | . | ASKSNWVQETQY
. | 13 | TRBV7-2 | . | ASSLALLGTDTQY